The next 25 T cell receptor beta chains were all read from a single sample in a study of shared clonotypes between healthy human individuals. Only in-frame clones appear in the TCRdb table, and some are missing; sequencing was by immunoSEQ multiplex PCR. The sample consists of about 680,000 clones, around four fifths of them appearing once. The sample comprised memory CD4+ T cells sorted from blood. Sample subset: CD45RA-negative fraction. Every receptor here comes from a woman aged 25 to 45 in good health.

The chain is built from TRBV30 and TRBJ2-5; no firm D call. V gave up 5 bases and J gave up 5 bases, with 9 bases separating them. Germline loops: CDR1 GTSNPN, CDR2 SVGIG (reference sequence). CDR3 length equals 11 residues. CDR3 sequence reads: CAWVGWETQYF. The CDR3, as DNA: TGTGCCTGGGTGGGTTGGGAGACCCAGTACTTC. Supplemented by reference TRBV30 and TRBJ2-5, the full variable domain reads SQTIHQWPATLVQPVGSPLSLECTVEGTSNPNLYWYRQAAGRGLQLLFYSVGIGQISSEVPQNLSASRPQDRQFILSSKKLLLSDSGFYLCAWVGWETQYFGPGTRLLVL.

Only one count was recorded for this clone. The chain has TRBV7-9 and TRBJ2-3; TRBD2 matches 10 bases. The V gene's germline CDR1 is SEHNR and CDR2 FQNEAQ (reference sequence). The CDR3 contains 14 residues. The V segment lost 4 bases and the J segment 5 bases; nucleotides outside the gene matches: 3. CDR3 sequence (DNA): TGTGCCAGCAGCTCCGGGACTAGCGTAGATACGCAGTATTTT. This codes for CASSSGTSVDTQYF.

Only a few counts were recorded for this clone. This sequence joins TRBV19 and TRBJ2-1; perhaps TRBD2 as D (6 bases). This CDR3 spans 16 amino acids. CDR1 and CDR2 from the germline V gene are LNHDA and SQIVND (reference sequence). Trimming stripped 1 base from V and 2 bases from J, with 12 bases between. The CDR3 coding sequence is TGTGCCAGTAGTATAGGCGGCGGGACTCCCTACAATGAGCAGTTCTTC. It translates to CASSIGGGTPYNEQFF.

The chain is built from TRBV30 and TRBJ1-5, with 7 bases identical to TRBD1. The CDR3 loop spans 18 amino acids. J was trimmed by 0 bases and V by 3 bases; bases with no gene match: 14. The germline V gene has CDR1 GTSNPN and CDR2 SVGIG (reference sequence). CDR3 DNA sequence: TGTGCCTGGAGCCCCACCGGGACAGCTTACTATAGCAATCAGCCCCAGCATTTT. Protein: CAWSPTGTAYYSNQPQHF.

This chain connects TRBV6-1 to TRBJ2-2, with 10 bases identical to TRBD1. V shed 7 bases, J shed 1 base, and the junction held 3 bases outside the gene matches. This CDR3 comprises 15 residues. Germline values: CDR1 MNHNS, CDR2 SASEGT. Here the CDR3 reads CASTRTGGNTGELFF. In DNA form, the CDR3 reads TGTGCCAGCACTCGGACAGGGGGGAACACCGGGGAGCTGTTTTTT.

The chain joins TRBV11-2 to TRBJ1-4; D is unclear. Trimming cost V 8 bases and J 0 bases, with 10 bases left between them. The V gene's germline CDR1 is SGHAT and CDR2 FQNNGV. This CDR3 spans 14 amino acids. CDR3 in amino acids: CASRLSATNEKLFF. The CDR3, as DNA: TGTGCCAGCCGTCTCAGCGCAACTAATGAAAAACTGTTTTTT. Full variable domain (remainder filled in from reference TRBV11-2 and TRBJ1-4): EAGVAQSPRYKIIEKRQSVAFWCNPISGHATLYWYQQILGQGPKLLIQFQNNGVVDDSQLPKDRFSAERLKGVDSTLKIQPAKLEDSAVYLCASRLSATNEKLFFGSGTQLSVL.

This clone came up once. V is TRBV6-5 and J is TRBJ2-2; tentatively, D is TRBD1 (6 bases). V lost 8 bases, J lost 2 bases, and 15 bases lay in between. CDR3 length: 15 amino acids. The germline V gene has CDR1 MNHEY and CDR2 SVGAGI. The CDR3 region has the DNA TGTGCCAGCCTCCGAATGGGGACAAACACCGGGGAGCTGTTTTTT. Protein product: CASLRMGTNTGELFF.

The V gene is TRBV5-1, the J gene TRBJ2-2; 10 bases are a match to TRBD2. The length of the CDR3 is 15 residues. Trimming at V came to 4 bases and at J to 5 bases, leaving 5 bases not matched to a gene. The germline V gene has CDR1 SGHRS and CDR2 YFSETQ. CDR3 in DNA: TGCGCCAGCAGCGTCACGGGACTAGCGACCGGGGAGCTGTTTTTT. Translated: CASSVTGLATGELFF.

This clone was seen just once. This rearrangement joins TRBV5-1 to TRBJ2-1; no reliable D call. Germline CDR1 reads SGHRS; CDR2 reads YFSETQ. V lost 0 bases to trimming and J lost 1 base, with 8 bases between them. This CDR3 is 15 amino acids long. CDR3: CASSLGGISYNEQFF. DNA of the CDR3: TGCGCCAGCAGCTTGGGTGGAATATCCTACAATGAGCAGTTCTTC.

This clone was observed once. The chain recombines TRBV7-9 with TRBJ2-5, with D perhaps TRBD1 or TRBD2 (6 bases each). Germline V lookup: CDR1 SEHNR, CDR2 FQNEAQ (reference sequence). CDR3 length: 14 residues. V shed 1 base and J shed 9 bases, with 15 bases lying between them. The CDR3 DNA reads TGTGCCAGCAGCTTAGATGGGGGGCCCGGGGCCCAGTACTTC. Its translation: CASSLDGGPGAQYF.

The chain joins TRBV10-1 to TRBJ2-1; no definite D call. CDR3 length: 15 amino acids. V dropped 3 bases and J dropped 1 base, with 10 bases sitting between them. The germline gives CDR1 WNHNN, CDR2 SYGVQD (reference sequence). The CDR3 spells CASSDLKVSYNEQFF. The CDR3 DNA sequence: TGCGCCAGCAGTGACTTGAAAGTATCCTACAATGAGCAGTTCTTC.

This clone was detected only a few times. The chain combines TRBV7-8 with TRBJ2-2; 7 nucleotides line up with TRBD2. Germline V lookup: CDR1 SGHVS, CDR2 FQNEAQ. The CDR3 totals 15 residues. V lost 3 bases to trimming and J lost 4 bases; unmatched junction nucleotides: 5. The CDR3 reads CASSFRAGVTGELFF. The CDR3 DNA reads TGTGCCAGCAGCTTCAGGGCGGGGGTCACCGGGGAGCTGTTTTTT.

The J gene is TRBJ2-1, the V gene TRBV5-1, with 8 bases matching TRBD2. The V gene's germline CDR1 is SGHRS and CDR2 YFSETQ. The length of the CDR3 is 15 residues. The V gene end was trimmed by 4 bases and the J gene end by 7 bases; junction bases not matched to a gene: 10. CDR3 region: CASSRRGTRENEQFF. The CDR3 DNA follows: TGCGCCAGCAGCAGACGAGGGACTAGAGAGAATGAGCAGTTCTTC.

This clone was detected only a few times. The likely explanation is a read error, given a far larger clone one base away. Other DNA sequences in the same sample also yield this CDR3. The gene calls are TRBV14 and TRBJ2-5, with no clear D. The germline V gene encodes CDR1 SGHDN and CDR2 FVKESK. This CDR3 spans 11 amino acids. Deletions cut 2 bases from V and 2 bases from J, with 0 bases between. The CDR3 sequence: CASSQQETQYF. The CDR3 nucleotides are TGTGCCAGCAGCCAACAAGAGACCCAGTACTTC. The variable domain in full, with the rest retrieved from reference TRBV14 and TRBJ2-5, is EAGVTQFPSHSVIEKGQTVTLRCDPISGHDNLYWYRRVMGKEIKFLLHFVKESKQDESGMPNNRFLAERTGGTYSTLKVQPAELEDSGVYFCASSQQETQYFGPGTRLLVL.

The chain recombines TRBV7-9 with TRBJ1-2; D remains ambiguous. Germline-derived CDR1 and CDR2 are SEHNR and FQNEAQ (reference sequence). Between the trimmed V and J ends, which lost 3 bases and 9 bases, there was a span of 23 bases. The length of the CDR3 is 16 residues. The CDR3 DNA sequence: TGTGCCAGCAGCTTGTTAGTGGGAATGGGTATCTCTCGCTACACCTTC. This sequence encodes CASSLLVGMGISRYTF.

The rearrangement uses TRBV19 and TRBJ2-5; 9 nucleotides agree with TRBD1. Matching the DNA end better, TRBJ2-7 makes the J call doubtful. The CDR3 runs 14 residues. Germline V gene data show CDR1 as LNHDA and CDR2 as SQIVND (reference sequence). CDR3 in amino acids: CATQSGDRVHEQYF. The CDR3 nucleotides are TGTGCCACTCAGAGCGGGGACAGGGTCCACGAGCAGTACTTC.

This sequence joins TRBV14 and TRBJ2-3; no firm D call. CDR3 length equals 16 residues. Germline-derived CDR1 and CDR2 are SGHDN and FVKESK. Trimming removed 2 bases at V and 0 bases at J, with 12 bases between. The CDR3 is CASSQRDHFSTDTQYF. The CDR3 DNA reads TGTGCCAGCAGCCAACGCGATCACTTTAGCACAGATACGCAGTATTTT.

The V and J genes are TRBV18 and TRBJ1-3, with D tentatively TRBD1 (5 bases). Germline V lookup: CDR1 KGHSH, CDR2 LQKENI. CDR3 size: 14 residues. V lost 6 bases to trimming and J lost 0 bases, with 9 bases between them. In nucleotides, the CDR3 is TGTGCCAGCTCTTCCCAGGGCTCTGGAAACACCATATATTTT. Translating it yields CASSSQGSGNTIYF.

This clone was seen a handful of times. The chain has TRBV25-1 and TRBJ2-7; the D gene is possibly TRBD2 (6 bases). V lost 3 bases to trimming and J lost 0 bases, with 12 bases between them. Germline V lookup: CDR1 MGHDK, CDR2 SYGVNS. The CDR3 is 15 residues long. The CDR3 here is CASSENSGNSYEQYF. As DNA, the CDR3 is TGTGCCAGCAGTGAGAATAGCGGAAACTCCTACGAGCAGTACTTC.

This chain connects TRBV27 to TRBJ2-7, with TRBD2 matching 8 bases. Trimming removed 4 bases from V and 3 bases from J; junction bases left unmatched: 11. The CDR3 runs to 16 residues. Germline CDR1 reads MNHEY; CDR2 reads SMNVEV (reference sequence). The CDR3 nucleotides read TGTGCCAGCAGTTCCCGCCGGCCGGGACTAGTCTACGAGCAGTACTTC. Amino acids: CASSSRRPGLVYEQYF.

The rearrangement uses TRBV6-5 and TRBJ1-1; unclear D gene. The CDR3 consists of 14 residues. With 0 bases removed from V and 4 bases from J, the gap between germline ends came to 9 bases. Germline V CDR1 and CDR2: MNHEY, SVGAGI. The CDR3 reads CASSYSRGSTEAFF. Written as DNA, the CDR3 is TGTGCCAGCAGTTACTCTAGAGGGAGCACTGAAGCTTTCTTT.

The chain couples TRBV7-8 to TRBJ1-2, with TRBD1 matching 8 bases. The CDR3 is made up of 15 amino acids. Trimming at V came to 5 bases and at J to 2 bases, leaving 7 bases not matched to a gene. Germline V gene data show CDR1 as SGHVS and CDR2 as FQNEAQ. The CDR3 spells CASSPTRGPNYGYTF. The CDR3, as DNA: TGTGCCAGCAGCCCGACCAGGGGGCCCAACTATGGCTACACCTTC. Full variable domain (remainder filled in from reference TRBV7-8 and TRBJ1-2): GAGVSQSPRYKVAKRGQDVALRCDPISGHVSLFWYQQALGQGPEFLTYFQNEAQLDKSGLPSDRFFAERPEGSVSTLKIQRTQQEDSAVYLCASSPTRGPNYGYTFGSGTRLTVV.

This rearrangement joins TRBV28 to TRBJ2-7; possible D gene TRBD2, 7 bases. Trimming took 8 bases from V and 0 from J, leaving 14 bases between them. CDR3 length: 14 residues. CDR1 MDHEN and CDR2 SYDVKM come from the germline V gene. The CDR3 reads CASQRGGYSYEQYF. The CDR3 DNA is TGTGCCAGCCAGAGGGGGGGGTACTCCTACGAGCAGTACTTC.

The rearrangement uses TRBV7-3 and TRBJ2-5; 8 positions match TRBD2. CDR3 length: 14 residues. V trimming: 5 bases; J trimming: 3 bases; junction bases outside the gene matches: 5. CDR1 and CDR2 (germline): SGHTA, FQGTGA. The CDR3 region is CASSALAAKETQYF. CDR3 DNA: TGTGCCAGCAGCGCACTAGCGGCTAAAGAGACCCAGTACTTC.

On this clone itself: The same CDR3 arises from other DNA sequences in this sample as well. The chain couples TRBV5-1 to TRBJ2-2; 7 nucleotides agree with TRBD1. J was trimmed by 1 base and V by 4 bases; bases with no gene match: 4. There are 15 residues in the CDR3. Germline V gives CDR1 SGHRS, CDR2 YFSETQ. Written as DNA, the CDR3 is TGCGCCAGCAGCACAGGGACAGAGAACACCGGGGAGCTGTTTTTT. It yields the protein CASSTGTENTGELFF.